This T cell receptor beta chain derives from a study of Tregs in tolerant kidney transplant recipients. About the study: Related graft donors supplied nonmyeloablative bone marrow transplants, and mixed chimerism was transient. General study findings and limits: Changing PCR primers prevented nucleotide comparison between some patients' samples.

As concerns this clone: Its antigen remains unidentified.

The CDR3 contains 12 residues. Germline V gives CDR1 LNHDA, CDR2 SQIVND (reference sequence). The V and J ends lost 3 bases and 10 bases respectively, with 10 bases between them. Libraries were prepared by immunoSEQ multiplex PCR; TCRdb keeps only in-frame clonotypes and omits some of them. The sample has more than 60,000 clones; 95% to 98% are singletons. This TCR derives from a human donor who received a combined kidney and bone marrow transplant. V is TRBV19 and J is TRBJ1-5; unclear D gene. Source: CD4+ T cells from blood, taken before the transplant. The CDR3 region is CASSMPRGPQHF. CDR3 coding DNA: TGTGCCAGTAGTATGCCCCGGGGTCCCCAGCATTTT.